The clone carrying this T cell receptor beta chain was counted between two and nine times. Its antigen is not identified. One junction end disagrees with the germline gene, perhaps due to a read error. The data stem from a study of T cells after yellow fever vaccination. Study-level background: Some fractions had low cell numbers, and these were prepared with SMART-Seq v4 Ultra Low Input.

TCRdb reanalysed the 5' RACE reads using MiXCR and keeps one entry per CDR3 protein. The table records fewer than 450,000 distinct CDR3 sequences, approximately 8% of them present only once. Germline loops: CDR1 DFQATT, CDR2 SNEGSKA (reference sequence). This CDR3 spans 17 amino acids. Study-wide results and limits: Researchers report a weaker secondary response that nonetheless peaked faster, day 5 versus 15. Boosting was followed by the reappearance of most primary-vaccination clones (just under 97% CD4, about 90% CD8).

The chain combines TRBV20-1 with TRBJ2-3, with 9 bases identical to TRBD2. The TCR sequence derives from a young man who received the YFV17D yellow fever vaccine. The specimen was PBMCs, collected around 45 days after the first yellow fever vaccination. CDR3: CSARGTSSFASTDTQYF. The CDR3 nucleotides read TGCAGTGCGAGAGGGACTAGCAGCTTCGCTAGCACAGATACGCAGTATTTT.